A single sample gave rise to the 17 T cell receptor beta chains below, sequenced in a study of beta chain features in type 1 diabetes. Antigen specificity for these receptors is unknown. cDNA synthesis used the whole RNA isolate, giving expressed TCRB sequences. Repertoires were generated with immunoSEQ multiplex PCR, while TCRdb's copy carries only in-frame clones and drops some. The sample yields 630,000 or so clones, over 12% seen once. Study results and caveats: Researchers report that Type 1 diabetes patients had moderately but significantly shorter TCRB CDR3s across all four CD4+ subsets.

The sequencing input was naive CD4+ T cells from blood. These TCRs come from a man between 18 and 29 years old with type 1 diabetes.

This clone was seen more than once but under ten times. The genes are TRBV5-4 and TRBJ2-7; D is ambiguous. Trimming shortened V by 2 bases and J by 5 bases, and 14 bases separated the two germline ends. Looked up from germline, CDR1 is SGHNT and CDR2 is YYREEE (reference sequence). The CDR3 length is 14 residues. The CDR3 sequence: CASSFPAWSDEQYF. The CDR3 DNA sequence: TGTGCCAGCAGCTTTCCTGCATGGAGCGACGAGCAGTACTTC.

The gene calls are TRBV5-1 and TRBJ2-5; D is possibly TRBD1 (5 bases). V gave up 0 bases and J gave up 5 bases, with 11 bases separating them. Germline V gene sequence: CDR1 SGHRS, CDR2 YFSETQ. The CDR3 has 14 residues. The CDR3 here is CASSLDVGLETQYF. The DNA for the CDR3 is TGCGCCAGCAGCTTGGACGTGGGGCTGGAGACCCAGTACTTC. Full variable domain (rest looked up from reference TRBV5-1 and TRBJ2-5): KAGVTQTPRYLIKTRGQQVTLSCSPISGHRSVSWYQQTPGQGLQFLFEYFSETQRNKGNFPGRFSGRQFSNSRSEMNVSTLELGDSALYLCASSLDVGLETQYFGPGTRLLVL.

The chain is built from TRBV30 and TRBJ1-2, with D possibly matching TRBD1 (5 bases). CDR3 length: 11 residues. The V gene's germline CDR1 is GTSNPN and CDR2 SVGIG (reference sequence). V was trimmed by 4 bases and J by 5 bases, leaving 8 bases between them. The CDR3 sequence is CAWIRGYGYTF. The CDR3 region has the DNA TGTGCCTGGATAAGGGGATATGGCTACACCTTC.

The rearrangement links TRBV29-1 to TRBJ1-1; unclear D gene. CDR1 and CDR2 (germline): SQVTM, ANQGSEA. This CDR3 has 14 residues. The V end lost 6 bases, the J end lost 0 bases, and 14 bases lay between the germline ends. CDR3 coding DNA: TGCAGCGTCCGCCGCGGGCGATTGAACACTGAAGCTTTCTTT. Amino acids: CSVRRGRLNTEAFF.

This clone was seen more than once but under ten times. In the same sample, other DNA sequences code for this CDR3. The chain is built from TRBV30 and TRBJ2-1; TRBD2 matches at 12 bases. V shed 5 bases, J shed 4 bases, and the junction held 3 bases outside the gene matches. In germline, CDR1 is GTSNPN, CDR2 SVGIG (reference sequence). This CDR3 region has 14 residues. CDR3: CAWSTSGRYNEQFF. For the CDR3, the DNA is TGTGCCTGGTCTACTAGCGGGAGGTACAATGAGCAGTTCTTC.

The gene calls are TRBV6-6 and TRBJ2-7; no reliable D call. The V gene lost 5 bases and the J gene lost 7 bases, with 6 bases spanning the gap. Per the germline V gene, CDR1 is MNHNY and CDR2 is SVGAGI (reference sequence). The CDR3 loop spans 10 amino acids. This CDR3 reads CASSGAEQYF. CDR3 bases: TGTGCCAGCAGTGGCGCAGAGCAGTACTTC.

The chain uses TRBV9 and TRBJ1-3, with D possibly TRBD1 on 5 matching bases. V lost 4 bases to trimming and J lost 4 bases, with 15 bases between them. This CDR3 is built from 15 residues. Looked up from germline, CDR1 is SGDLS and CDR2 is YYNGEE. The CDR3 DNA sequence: TGTGCCAGCAGCCCAGCATATGGGGCAGGAAACACCATATATTTT. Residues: CASSPAYGAGNTIYF.

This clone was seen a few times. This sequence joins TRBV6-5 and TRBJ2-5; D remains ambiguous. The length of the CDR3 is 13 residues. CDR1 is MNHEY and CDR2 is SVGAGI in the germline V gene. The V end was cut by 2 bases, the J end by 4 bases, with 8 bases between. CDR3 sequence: CASSYDSGETQYF. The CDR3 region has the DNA TGTGCCAGCAGTTACGACTCGGGAGAGACCCAGTACTTC.

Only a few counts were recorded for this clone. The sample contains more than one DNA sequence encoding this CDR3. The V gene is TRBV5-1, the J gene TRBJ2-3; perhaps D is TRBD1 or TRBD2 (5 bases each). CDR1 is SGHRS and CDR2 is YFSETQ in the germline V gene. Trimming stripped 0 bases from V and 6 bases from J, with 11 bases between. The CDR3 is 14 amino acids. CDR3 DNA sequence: TGCGCCAGCAGCTTGGTGCCAGGGACCGATACGCAGTATTTT. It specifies CASSLVPGTDTQYF.

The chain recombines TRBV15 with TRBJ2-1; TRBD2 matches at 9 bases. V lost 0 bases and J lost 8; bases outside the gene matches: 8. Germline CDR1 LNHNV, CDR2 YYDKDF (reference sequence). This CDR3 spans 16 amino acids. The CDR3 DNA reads TGTGCCACCAGCAGAGATATGGGGACTAGCCTCGATGAGCAGTTCTTC. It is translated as CATSRDMGTSLDEQFF. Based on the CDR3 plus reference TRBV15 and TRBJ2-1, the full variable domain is DAMVIQNPRYQVTQFGKPVTLSCSQTLNHNVMYWYQQKSSQAPKLLFHYYDKDFNNEADTPDNFQSRRPNTSFCFLDIRSPGLGDTAMYLCATSRDMGTSLDEQFFGPGTRLTVL.

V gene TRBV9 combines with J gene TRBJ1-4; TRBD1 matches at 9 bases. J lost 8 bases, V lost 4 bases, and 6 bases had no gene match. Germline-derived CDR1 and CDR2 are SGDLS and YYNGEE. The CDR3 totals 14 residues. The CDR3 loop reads CASSPTGGLEKLFF. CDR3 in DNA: TGTGCCAGCAGCCCAACAGGGGGCTTGGAAAAACTGTTTTTT.

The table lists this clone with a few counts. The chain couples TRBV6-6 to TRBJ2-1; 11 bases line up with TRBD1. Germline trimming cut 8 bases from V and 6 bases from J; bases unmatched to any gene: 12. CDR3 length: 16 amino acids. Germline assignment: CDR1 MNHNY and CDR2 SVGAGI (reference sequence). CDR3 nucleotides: TGTGCCAGCGCACGTGAAGACGGGACAGGGGGCAATGAGCAGTTCTTC. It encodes CASAREDGTGGNEQFF.

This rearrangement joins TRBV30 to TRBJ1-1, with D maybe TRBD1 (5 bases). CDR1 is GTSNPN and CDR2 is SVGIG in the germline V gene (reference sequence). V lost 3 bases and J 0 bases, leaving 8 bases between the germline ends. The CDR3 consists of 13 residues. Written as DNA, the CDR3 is TGTGCCTGGAGGGACAAACTGAACACTGAAGCTTTCTTT. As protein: CAWRDKLNTEAFF.

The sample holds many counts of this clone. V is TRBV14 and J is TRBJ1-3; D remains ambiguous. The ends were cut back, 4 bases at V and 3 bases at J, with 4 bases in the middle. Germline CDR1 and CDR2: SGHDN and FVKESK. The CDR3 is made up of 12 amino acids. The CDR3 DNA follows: TGTGCCAGCAGCCTTGATGGAAACACCATATATTTT. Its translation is CASSLDGNTIYF.

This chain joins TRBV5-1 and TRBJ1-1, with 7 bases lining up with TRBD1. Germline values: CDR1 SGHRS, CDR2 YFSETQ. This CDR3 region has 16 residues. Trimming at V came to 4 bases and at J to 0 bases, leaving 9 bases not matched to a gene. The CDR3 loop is CASSGSGQLMNTEAFF. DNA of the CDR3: TGCGCCAGCAGCGGATCGGGACAGCTTATGAACACTGAAGCTTTCTTT.

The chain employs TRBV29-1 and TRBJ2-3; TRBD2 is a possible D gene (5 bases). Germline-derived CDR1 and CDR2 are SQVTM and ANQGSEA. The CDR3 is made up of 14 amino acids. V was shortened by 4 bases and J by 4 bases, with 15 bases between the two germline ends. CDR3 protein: CSVGGPEGSDTQYF. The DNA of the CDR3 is TGCAGCGTTGGCGGGCCCGAAGGCTCAGATACGCAGTATTTT.

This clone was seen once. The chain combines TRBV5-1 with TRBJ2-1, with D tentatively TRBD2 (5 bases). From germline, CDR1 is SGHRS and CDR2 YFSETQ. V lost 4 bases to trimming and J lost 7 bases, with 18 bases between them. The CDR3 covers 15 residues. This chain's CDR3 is CASSKSTTLQNEQFF. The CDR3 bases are TGCGCCAGCAGCAAATCGACTACCCTTCAGAATGAGCAGTTCTTC.